Here is one T cell receptor beta chain with its context. These data belong to a study of blood T cell repertoires in COVID-19. Study at large: Material from acute and convalescent COVID-19 was sourced from the United States, Italy and Spain.

Per the original data handling: By means of reference gene primer amplification, nucleated cell counts were estimated. Profiled with immunoSEQ multiplex PCR; TCRdb holds only in-frame clones, not every one. V and J calls and clone size are those listed in that table; D and trimming were worked out from the DNA. The data contain about 320,000 clones, nearly 90% of them singletons. Germline CDR1 and CDR2: SGHNT and YYREEE (reference sequence). The CDR3 sequence is 14 residues long. V lost 0 bases and J 4 bases, leaving 10 bases between the germline ends. The age range of participants was 18 to 89 years, with residence in under 25 US areas. Assignment of participants to cohorts was predicated upon participant-reported clinical history.

Sequenced sample: PBMCs or T cells enriched from blood (not recorded which). The clonotype originates from a woman in her twenties or thirties who had recovered from COVID-19. V usage is TRBV5-4 and J usage is TRBJ1-2; maybe TRBD1 (6 bases). This CDR3 is CASSLVDRPYGYTF. CDR3 bases: TGTGCCAGCAGCTTGGTGGACAGACCCTATGGCTACACCTTC.